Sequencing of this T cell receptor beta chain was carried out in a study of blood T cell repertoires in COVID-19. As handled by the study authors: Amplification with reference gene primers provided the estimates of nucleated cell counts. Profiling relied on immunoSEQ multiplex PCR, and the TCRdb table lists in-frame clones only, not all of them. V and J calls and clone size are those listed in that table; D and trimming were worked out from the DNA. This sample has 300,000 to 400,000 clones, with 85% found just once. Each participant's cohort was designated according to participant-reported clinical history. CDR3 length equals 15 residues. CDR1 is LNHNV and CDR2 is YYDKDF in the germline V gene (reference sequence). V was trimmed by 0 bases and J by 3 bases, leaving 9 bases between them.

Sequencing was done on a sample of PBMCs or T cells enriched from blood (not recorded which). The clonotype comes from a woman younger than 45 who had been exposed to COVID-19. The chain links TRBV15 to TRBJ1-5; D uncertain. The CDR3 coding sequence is TGTGCCACCAGCAGAGAGAGAGGAACCAATCAGCCCCAGCATTTT. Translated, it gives CATSRERGTNQPQHF.